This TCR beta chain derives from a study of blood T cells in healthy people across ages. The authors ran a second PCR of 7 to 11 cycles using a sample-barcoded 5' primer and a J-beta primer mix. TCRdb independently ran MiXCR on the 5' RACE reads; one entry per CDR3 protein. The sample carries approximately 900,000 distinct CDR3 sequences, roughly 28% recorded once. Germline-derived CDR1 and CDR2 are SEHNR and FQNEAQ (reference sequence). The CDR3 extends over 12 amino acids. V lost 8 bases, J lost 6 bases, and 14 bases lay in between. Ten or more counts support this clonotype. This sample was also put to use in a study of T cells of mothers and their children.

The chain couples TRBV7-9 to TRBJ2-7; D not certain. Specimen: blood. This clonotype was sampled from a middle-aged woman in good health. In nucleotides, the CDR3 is TGTGCCAGCGCAAACCTAGACGGCGAGCAGTACTTC. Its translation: CASANLDGEQYF.